This passage covers 8 T cell receptor beta chains from one sample sequenced in a study of T cells in Graves' hyperthyroidism and ophthalmopathy. Using RNA transcripts as the source, TCR beta CDR3 regions were amplified. First-round RT-PCR targeting the TCR CDR3 was performed with the HTBI primer set. TCRdb independently ran MiXCR on the multiplex PCR reads; one entry per CDR3 protein. The table records 450,000 to 500,000 distinct CDR3 sequences, around a fifth of them present only once. Input material: blood. These receptor sequences come from a woman in her sixties or seventies with Graves' ophthalmopathy.

Only a few counts were recorded for this clonotype. The chain uses TRBV27 and TRBJ2-1, with D uncertain. This CDR3 spans 12 amino acids. Germline values: CDR1 MNHEY, CDR2 SMNVEV (reference sequence). The germline V and J ends were trimmed by 6 bases and 10 bases, with 13 bases remaining between them. CDR3 in amino acids: CASSPALREQFF. CDR3 in DNA: TGTGCCAGCAGCCCGGCGTTGCGAGAGCAGTTCTTC.

This clonotype was seen only a few times. V usage is TRBV20-1 and J usage is TRBJ2-7; 10 bases align to TRBD2. Per germline, CDR1 DFQATT and CDR2 SNEGSKA (reference sequence). Germline trimming cut 3 bases from V and 4 bases from J; bases unmatched to any gene: 6. The CDR3 has 14 amino acids. DNA for the CDR3: TGCAGTGCTAGGTCTAGCGGGAGAGTATACGAGCAGTACTTC. Translated, it gives CSARSSGRVYEQYF.

The V and J genes are TRBV19 and TRBJ1-5; no clear D. The CDR3 covers 15 residues. Germline CDR1 reads LNHDA; CDR2 reads SQIVND (reference sequence). V was clipped by 6 bases and J by 3 bases, with 15 bases between them. The CDR3 region has the DNA TGTGCCAGTAGCAAGAAGCGGGGTTTCAATCAGCCCCAGCATTTT. This encodes CASSKKRGFNQPQHF.

This clonotype was recorded many times. V usage is TRBV2 and J usage is TRBJ1-2; possibly TRBD1 for D (5 bases). This CDR3 contains 12 residues. CDR1 is SNHLY and CDR2 is FYNNEI in the germline V gene. The V end was cut by 3 bases, the J end by 8 bases, with 10 bases between. CDR3 in DNA: TGTGCCAGCAGTGAGGGACCGTACGGCTACACCTTC. This encodes CASSEGPYGYTF.

This clonotype was seen a few times. CDR3 coding DNA: TGCGCCAGCAGCTTGGCCTCGTCTCTTGGTGGCGAGCAGTACTTC. Translating it yields CASSLASSLGGEQYF. The rearrangement links TRBV5-1 to TRBJ2-7, with D uncertain. Germline lookup yields CDR1 SGHRS and CDR2 YFSETQ. The V gene lost 0 bases and the J gene lost 6 bases, with 16 bases spanning the gap. The CDR3 runs 15 residues.

This clonotype turned up a few times. This chain's CDR3 is CATRRDNSPLHF. The CDR3 DNA reads TGTGCCACCCGGCGCGATAATTCACCCCTCCACTTT. The chain recombines TRBV2 with TRBJ1-6, with D hard to call. V shed 10 bases and J shed 5 bases, with 9 bases lying between them. Germline CDR1 SNHLY, CDR2 FYNNEI. This CDR3 contains 12 residues.

The table lists this clonotype with a few counts. This chain connects TRBV7-6 to TRBJ2-6; D remains ambiguous. Germline-derived CDR1 and CDR2 are SGHVS and FNYEAQ. V lost 1 base and J lost 0, with 4 bases in between. The CDR3 length is 15 residues. This CDR3 is CASSLESSGANVLTF. The CDR3 bases are TGTGCCAGCAGCTTAGAGTCCTCTGGGGCCAACGTCCTGACTTTC.

This clonotype appeared a few times. The rearrangement uses TRBV5-6 and TRBJ2-7; D perhaps matches TRBD1 (6 bases). CDR3 length equals 16 residues. Between the trimmed V and J ends, which lost 0 bases and 5 bases, there was a span of 18 bases. Germline V gene sequence: CDR1 SGHDT, CDR2 YYEEEE. The CDR3 nucleotides read TGTGCCAGCAGCTTGGCCGGTACCCCCAGGGGCCACGAGCAGTACTTC. This translates into CASSLAGTPRGHEQYF. The full variable domain, its missing parts supplied by reference TRBV5-6 and TRBJ2-7, is DAGVTQSPTHLIKTRGQQVTLRCSPKSGHDTVSWYQQALGQGPQFIFQYYEEEERQRGNFPDRFSGHQFPNYSSELNVNALLLGDSALYLCASSLAGTPRGHEQYFGPGTRLTVT.